This T cell receptor beta chain was captured in a study of blood T cell repertoires in COVID-19. Authors' data handling: Reference gene primers were amplified, and this amplification served to estimate nucleated cell counts. Profiling relied on immunoSEQ multiplex PCR, and the TCRdb table lists in-frame clones only, not all of them. D and trimming come from the DNA, and the V and J calls and clone size come from that table. The table records 450,000 to 500,000 clones, around 87% of them present only once. In Cohort 3, a recovered donor had either two negative PCRs, clearance, or symptom resolution. The CDR3 length is 15 residues. Germline assignment: CDR1 SGHNT and CDR2 YYREEE (reference sequence). The germline V and J ends were trimmed by 0 bases and 7 bases, with 14 bases remaining between them.

This sequence originates from a woman younger than 30 who had recovered from COVID-19. The chain has TRBV5-4 and TRBJ2-1; TRBD1 might be the D (6 bases). Sequenced sample: PBMCs or T cells enriched from blood (not recorded which). The CDR3 region has the DNA TGTGCCAGCAGCTTGGACCAGGGGTCGAGGAATGAGCAGTTCTTC. It codes for CASSLDQGSRNEQFF.